Below are 5 T cell receptor beta chains sequenced from a single sample in a study of blood T cell repertoires in COVID-19. TCRdb's copy holds only in-frame clones and misses some; the assay was immunoSEQ multiplex PCR. This sample has roughly 220,000 clones; just over 85% occur once, and the top ten carry about 15%. Material: PBMCs or T cells enriched from blood (not recorded which). The receptors were gathered from a woman between 45 and 60 years old with acute COVID-19.

This chain connects TRBV28 to TRBJ1-1; D gene unclear. Between the trimmed V and J ends, which lost 4 bases and 5 bases, there was a span of 14 bases. Germline V lookup: CDR1 MDHEN, CDR2 SYDVKM. The CDR3 runs 14 residues. CDR3 DNA: TGTGCCAGCAGTTCCGGGAATCTGAGGACTGAAGCTTTCTTT. It yields the protein CASSSGNLRTEAFF. Drawing the rest from reference TRBV28 and TRBJ1-1, the complete variable domain is DVKVTQSSRYLVKRTGEKVFLECVQDMDHENMFWYRQDPGLGLRLIYFSYDVKMKEKGDIPEGYSVSREKKERFSLILESASTNQTSMYLCASSSGNLRTEAFFGQGTRLTVV.

The V and J genes are TRBV27 and TRBJ2-7, with D perhaps TRBD1 (5 bases). Per the germline V gene, CDR1 is MNHEY and CDR2 is SMNVEV (reference sequence). Trimming cost V 5 bases and J 5 bases, with 22 bases left between them. This CDR3 has 16 amino acids. The chain's CDR3 is CASSIHRYSVEDEQYF. DNA for the CDR3: TGTGCCAGCAGTATCCACAGGTATTCGGTTGAGGACGAGCAGTACTTC.

This sequence joins TRBV2 and TRBJ2-5; 7 bases agree with TRBD2. Unmatched junction bases numbered 10, after V lost 6 bases and J lost 6 bases. The CDR3 totals 14 residues. Germline V gene sequence: CDR1 SNHLY, CDR2 FYNNEI. In nucleotides, the CDR3 is TGTGCCAGCAGCCGAGAGGGGAGCGGGAAGACCCAGTACTTC. Translation: CASSREGSGKTQYF.

V is TRBV27 and J is TRBJ2-7, with D perhaps matching TRBD1 (6 bases). The CDR3 sequence is 13 residues long. Germline V lookup: CDR1 MNHEY, CDR2 SMNVEV (reference sequence). CDR3 nucleotides: TGTGCGACAGGCCGACCGACCTCCTACGAGCAGTACTTC. Translating it yields CATGRPTSYEQYF.

The J gene is TRBJ2-7, the V gene TRBV27; tentative D call: TRBD1 (5 bases). CDR3 size: 15 residues. Germline CDR1 and CDR2: MNHEY and SMNVEV (reference sequence). Between the trimmed V and J ends, which lost 2 bases and 5 bases, there was a span of 16 bases. CDR3 loop: CASSLNRQLANEQYF. DNA for the CDR3: TGTGCCAGCAGTTTAAATAGACAGTTAGCCAACGAGCAGTACTTC.